This TCR beta chain stems from a study of monozygotic twins with inflammatory bowel disease. Broader study findings: Variability in patient repertoires may have come partly from differing immunosuppressive treatments.

The CDR3 loop spans 14 amino acids. Germline V gives CDR1 SGDLS, CDR2 YYNGEE. From whole blood, total RNA was isolated without any sorting of T cells. Every TCR library used about 3.5 ug of total RNA. TCRalpha and TCRbeta cDNA underwent two nested PCRs of roughly 17 and 9 cycles. One entry per CDR3 protein, without DNA, is what TCRdb gives after re-calling the 5' RACE reads. The data include some 300,000 distinct CDR3 sequences; the top ten clones carry 5% to 6%. As to this clonotype: Its target is not known.

This sequence originates from a human donor with ulcerative colitis or Crohn's disease, or a healthy co-twin of an affected twin (not recorded which). The sequenced sample consisted of blood. This chain uses TRBV9 with TRBJ2-7. CDR3 amino acids: CASSVSASSYEQYF.